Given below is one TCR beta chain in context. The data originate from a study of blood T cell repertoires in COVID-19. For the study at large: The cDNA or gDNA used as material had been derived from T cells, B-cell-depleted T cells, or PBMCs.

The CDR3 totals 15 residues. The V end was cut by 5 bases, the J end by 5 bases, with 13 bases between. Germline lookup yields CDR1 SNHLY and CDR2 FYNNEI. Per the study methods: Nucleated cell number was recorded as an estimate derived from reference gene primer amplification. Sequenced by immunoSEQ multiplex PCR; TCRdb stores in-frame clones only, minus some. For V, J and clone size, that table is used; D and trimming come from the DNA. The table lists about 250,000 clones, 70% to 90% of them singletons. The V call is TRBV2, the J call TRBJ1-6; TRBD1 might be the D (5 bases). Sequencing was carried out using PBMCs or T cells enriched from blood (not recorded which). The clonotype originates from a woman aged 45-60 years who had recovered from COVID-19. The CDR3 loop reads CASSQTDTNNSPLHF. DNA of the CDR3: TGTGCCAGCAGTCAGACAGACACAAATAATTCACCCCTCCACTTT.